This record covers a single TCR beta chain. What this receptor recognizes is not known. The record has no base qualities; no much larger clone is one base away. Using the deep immunoSEQ assay, TCR CDR3 regions were amplified from genomic DNA by multiplex PCR. Extracted genomic DNA from each cell subset was spread evenly across all wells of several immunoSEQ 96-well plates, with each plate serving as a replicate. For sorted subsets, about 200 ng genomic DNA, equal to 25,000 to 35,000 T cell genomes, was loaded into each replicate PCR. The purified libraries were quantified using a Qubit 3.0 fluorometer, sized with a Bioanalyzer 2100, and then quantified again using the KAPA Library Quantification kit. Every immunoSEQ 96-well plate was sequenced on a separate single-read 150-cycle Illumina NextSeq 550 flow cell. The study's processing was this. Because the immunoSEQ output held only junctional sequences and lacked quality scores, the filtering could not match the filtering applied to full-length reads. To assign V/J genes and CDR3, sequences were annotated using PyIR, a Python wrapper for IgBLAST v1.9, with IMGT germline references. Reads were removed for weak V/J assignments (E-value above 1e-6), missing CDR3, stop codons, out-of-frame junctions, or ambiguous translated residues. A V3J clonotype was defined by an identical inferred V gene, J gene, and CDR3 amino acid sequence. Percentage overlap between repertoires was calculated by dividing the number of shared unique clonotypes by the size of the smaller repertoire. Repertoire richness was assessed with RTK rarefaction, the Chao1 estimator, and Recon v2.1 estimates of unobserved clonotypes. OLGA was used to compute generation probabilities for all TCRbeta clonotypes that the gDNA method yielded from a few donors. TCRdb took this table from immuneACCESS and kept in-frame rearrangements with V and J called. Such tables lack part of the clones; where checked against another copy, unresolved V genes explain under half of the gap, and the rest is unexplained. V and J calls and clone size are copied from that table; D and trimming were computed from the DNA. The sample table contains hundreds of thousands of clones; only one count was recorded for approximately 97% of them. The top ten clonotypes cover about 0.21% of the sample.

CD8 naive samples consisted of CD45RO-negative cells that were positively selected for CCR7, yielding a CD45RA+CCR7+ population without TemRA cells. The donors were healthy, HIV-negative adults who had no recently reported acute infections or vaccinations. Every donor was a Caucasian adult residing in Nashville, Tennessee, USA. Blood was collected by leukapheresis, and PBMCs were isolated by Ficoll-Histopaque density gradient centrifugation and then cryopreserved in liquid nitrogen vapor phase. Analytical flow cytometry was used to check the purity and quantity of every magnetically sorted T cell population. Each sorted fraction had its genomic DNA isolated and then quantified by UV absorbance on a Nanodrop 2000c. The CDR3 goes from the cysteine to the phenylalanine over 14 residues. Only CDR3 DNA is held: 42 bases, read in frame from base 1. Trimming removed 1 base from V and 5 bases from J, leaving 13 bases between the germline ends. CDR1 and CDR2 are read off the germline V gene as SGDLS and YYNGEE.

This sample is drawn from a study of shared clonotypes between healthy human individuals (dated by TCRdb to about 2020). Background on the whole study: The cohort included a few men and a couple of women between 18 and 49 years of age. For each donor, CD4 naive and CD4 memory were each given three plates, CD8 naive was given two plates, and CD8 memory was given one plate. The study deeply sequenced blood TCR repertoires of roughly five healthy adults to estimate repertoire size and the extent of clonotype sharing between individuals. To increase sequencing depth and limit assay-specific biases, TCR repertoire library preparation and sequencing were carried out by different laboratories using diverse techniques. Leukapheresis yielded between about 0.94 and 10 billion PBMCs per donor.

Broad study findings and their caveats: Pairwise subsampling indicated that sequencing depth was expected to affect the degree of clonotype sharing among donors. Naive subsets generally had larger estimated clonotype richness than memory subsets. Clonotypes shared by all four sorted-subset donors showed higher generation probabilities than non-shared clonotypes. Incomplete sequencing was indicated by rarefaction of sorted-subset datasets, despite the large sequencing depth. Sampling was limited to blood, and TCR repertoires in tissue likely differ from TCR repertoires in blood. Sharing across several donors was observed for roughly 5.4% of naive CD4, over 3% of naive CD8, 2% to 2.5% of memory CD4, and around 0.42% of memory CD8 clonotypes. Because the study included only a small number of donors, the genetic and exposure-history diversity represented was limited.

The receptor was derived from a man younger than 45 in good health. Recombination joined TRBV9 with TRBJ2-7; the D gene is perhaps TRBD2, on 7 matching bases. The sequenced material came from naive CD8+ T cells sorted from blood. The cell subset or site label of this sample denotes: CD45RA+CCR7+. The CDR3 here reads CASSVYGGRDEQYF. The sequenced DNA is TGTGCCAGCAGCGTATACGGGGGGCGCGACGAGCAGTACTTC.